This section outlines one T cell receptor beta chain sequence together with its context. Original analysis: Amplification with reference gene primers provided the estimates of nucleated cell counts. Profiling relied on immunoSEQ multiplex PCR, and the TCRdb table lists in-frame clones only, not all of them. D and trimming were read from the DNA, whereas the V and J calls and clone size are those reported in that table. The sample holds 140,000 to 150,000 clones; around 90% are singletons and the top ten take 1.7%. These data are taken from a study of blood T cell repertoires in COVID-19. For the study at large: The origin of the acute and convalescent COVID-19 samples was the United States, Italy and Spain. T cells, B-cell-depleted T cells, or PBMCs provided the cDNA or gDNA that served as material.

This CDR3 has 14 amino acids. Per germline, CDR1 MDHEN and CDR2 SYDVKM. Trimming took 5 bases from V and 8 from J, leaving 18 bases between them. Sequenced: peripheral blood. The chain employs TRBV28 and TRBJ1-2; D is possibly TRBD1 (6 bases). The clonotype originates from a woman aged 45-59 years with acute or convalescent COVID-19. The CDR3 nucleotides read TGTGCCAGCAGTCGACTTGGACAGCCTCGCGGCTACACCTTC. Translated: CASSRLGQPRGYTF.